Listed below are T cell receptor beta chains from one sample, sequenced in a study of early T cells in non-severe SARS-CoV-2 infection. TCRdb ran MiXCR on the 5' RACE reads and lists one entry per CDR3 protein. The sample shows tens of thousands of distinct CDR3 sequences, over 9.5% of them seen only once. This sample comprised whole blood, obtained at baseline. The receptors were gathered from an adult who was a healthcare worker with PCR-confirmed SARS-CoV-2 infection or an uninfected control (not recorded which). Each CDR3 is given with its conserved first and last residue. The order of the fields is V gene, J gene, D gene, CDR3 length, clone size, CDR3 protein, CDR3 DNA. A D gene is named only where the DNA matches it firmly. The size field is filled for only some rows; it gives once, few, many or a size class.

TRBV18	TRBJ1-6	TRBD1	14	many	CASSPDRANSPLHF	TGTGCCAGCTCACCAGACAGGGCCAATTCACCCCTCCACTTT
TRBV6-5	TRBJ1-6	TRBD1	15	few	CASSYAGTGNSPLHF	TGTGCCAGCAGTTACGCCGGGACAGGAAATTCACCCCTCCACTTT
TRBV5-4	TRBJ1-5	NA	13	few	CASSPNGDQPQHF	TGTGCCAGCAGCCCAAACGGGGATCAGCCCCAGCATTTT
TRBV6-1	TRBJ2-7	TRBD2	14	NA	CASKKGTTSYEQYF	TGTGCCAGCAAGAAAGGGACTACATCCTACGAGCAGTACTTC
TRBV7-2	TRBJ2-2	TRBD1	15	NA	CASSGGQGAIGELFF	TGCGCCAGCAGCGGCGGACAGGGGGCAATCGGGGAGCTGTTTTTT
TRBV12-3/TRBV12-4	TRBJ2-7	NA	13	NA	CASRSVGTTGQYF	TGTGCCAGCAGGTCTGTAGGGACAACGGGGCAGTACTTC
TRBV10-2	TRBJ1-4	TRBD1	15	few	CASSDTGQANEKLFF	TGCGCCAGCAGTGACACGGGACAGGCGAATGAAAAACTGTTTTTT
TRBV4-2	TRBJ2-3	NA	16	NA	CASSQVSSPSADTQYF	TGTGCCAGCAGCCAAGTATCTAGCCCCTCCGCAGATACGCAGTATTTT
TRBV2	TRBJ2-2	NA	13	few	CASSVTGAGELFF	TGTGCCAGCAGTGTCACAGGAGCCGGGGAGCTGTTTTTT
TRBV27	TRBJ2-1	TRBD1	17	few	CASSPRGTGSSYNEQFF	TGTGCCAGCAGTCCCCGGGGGACAGGGAGCTCCTACAATGAGCAGTTCTTC
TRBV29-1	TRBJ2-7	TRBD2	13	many	CSVVPAGAYEQYF	TGCAGCGTTGTCCCAGCGGGGGCCTACGAGCAGTACTTC
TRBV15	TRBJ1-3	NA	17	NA	CATSRDRGDGAGNTIYF	TGTGCCACCAGCAGAGATAGGGGGGATGGAGCTGGAAACACCATATATTTT
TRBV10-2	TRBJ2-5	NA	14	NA	CASSYGTSQETQYF	TGCGCCAGCAGCTACGGGACTTCCCAAGAGACCCAGTACTTC
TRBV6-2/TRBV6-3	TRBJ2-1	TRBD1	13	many	CASTAGQGGEQFF	TGTGCCAGCACCGCGGGACAGGGAGGTGAGCAGTTCTTC
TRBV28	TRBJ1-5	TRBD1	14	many	CASRSGQGFEPQHF	TGTGCCAGCAGGTCGGGACAGGGATTTGAGCCCCAGCATTTT
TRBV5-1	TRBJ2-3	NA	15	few	CASSWLGPSTDTQYF	TGCGCCAGCAGCTGGCTGGGGCCGAGCACAGATACGCAGTATTTT
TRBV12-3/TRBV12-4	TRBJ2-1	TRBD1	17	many	CASSSSRQGRGYNEQFF	TGTGCCAGCAGTTCCAGCAGACAGGGAAGAGGTTACAATGAGCAGTTCTTC
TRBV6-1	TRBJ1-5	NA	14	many	CASSETRADQPQHF	TGTGCCAGCAGTGAAACCAGGGCCGATCAGCCCCAGCATTTT
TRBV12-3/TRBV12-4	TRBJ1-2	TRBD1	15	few	CASSPGTGHNYGYTF	TGTGCCAGCAGCCCTGGGACAGGGCATAACTATGGCTACACCTTC
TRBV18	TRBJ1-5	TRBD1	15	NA	CASSGRDREDQPQHF	TGTGCCAGCTCAGGCCGGGACAGGGAGGATCAGCCCCAGCATTTT
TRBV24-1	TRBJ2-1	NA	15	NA	CATSANRDPYNEQFF	TGTGCCACCAGCGCTAACAGGGACCCCTACAATGAGCAGTTCTTC
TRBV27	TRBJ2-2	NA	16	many	CASSLSNTANTGELFF	TGTGCCAGCAGTTTATCGAACACCGCGAACACCGGGGAGCTGTTTTTT
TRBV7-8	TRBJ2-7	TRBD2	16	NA	CASSLAAGGAENEQYF	TGTGCCAGCAGCTTAGCAGCCGGGGGGGCCGAGAACGAGCAGTACTTC
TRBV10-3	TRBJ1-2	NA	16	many	CAISEGQSPLLDGYTF	TGTGCCATCAGTGAGGGACAGAGTCCTCTACTAGATGGCTACACCTTC
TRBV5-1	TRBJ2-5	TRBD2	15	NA	CASSLQRGAVETQYF	TGCGCCAGCAGCTTACAGCGGGGCGCAGTAGAGACCCAGTACTTC
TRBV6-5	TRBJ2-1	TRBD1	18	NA	CASSPPPRTGVIDNEQFF	TGTGCCAGCAGTCCACCCCCTAGGACAGGGGTCATTGACAATGAGCAGTTCTTC
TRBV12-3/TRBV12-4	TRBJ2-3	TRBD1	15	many	CASSLPGQGLDTQYF	TGTGCCAGCAGTTTGCCGGGACAGGGATTAGATACGCAGTATTTT
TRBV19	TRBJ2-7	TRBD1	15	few	CASSVPGQGAREQYF	TGTGCCAGTAGCGTACCGGGACAGGGGGCGAGAGAGCAGTACTTC
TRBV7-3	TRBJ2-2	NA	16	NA	CASSRSPGQSAGELFF	TGTGCCAGCAGCCGTTCCCCGGGCCAATCGGCCGGGGAGCTGTTTTTT
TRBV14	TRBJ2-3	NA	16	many	CASSQGIFQGGDTQYF	TGTGCCAGCAGCCAAGGAATTTTCCAGGGGGGGGATACGCAGTATTTT
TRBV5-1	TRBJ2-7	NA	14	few	CASSSAGVIYEQYF	TGCGCCAGCAGCTCGGCCGGGGTCATCTACGAGCAGTACTTC
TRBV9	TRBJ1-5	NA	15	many	CASSVGGTGLQPQHF	TGTGCCAGCAGCGTAGGAGGTACGGGGCTCCAGCCCCAGCATTTT
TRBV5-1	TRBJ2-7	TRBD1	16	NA	CASSSRPGQGTYEQYF	TGCGCCAGCAGCTCCAGACCGGGACAGGGAACCTACGAGCAGTACTTC
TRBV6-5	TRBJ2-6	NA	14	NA	CASSSPTATNVLTF	TGTGCCAGCAGTTCCCCAACAGCTACCAACGTCCTGACTTTC
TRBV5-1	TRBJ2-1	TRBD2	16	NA	CASSLDPLAGDNEQFF	TGCGCCAGCAGCTTGGACCCACTAGCGGGGGACAATGAGCAGTTCTTC
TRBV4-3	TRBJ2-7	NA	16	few	CASSQDHRVTENEQYF	TGCGCCAGCAGCCAAGATCATCGGGTGACCGAAAACGAGCAGTACTTC
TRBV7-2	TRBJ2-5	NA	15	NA	CASSFVGAPGETQYF	TGTGCCAGCAGCTTCGTTGGGGCGCCGGGGGAGACCCAGTACTTC
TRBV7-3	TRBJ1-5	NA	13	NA	CASSLDNNQPQHF	TGTGCCAGCAGCTTAGATAACAATCAGCCCCAGCATTTT
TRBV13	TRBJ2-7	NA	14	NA	CASSLAGRGREQYF	TGTGCCAGCAGCTTAGCGGGGCGGGGGCGCGAGCAGTACTTC
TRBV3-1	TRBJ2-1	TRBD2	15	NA	CASSQGLAAYNEQFF	TGTGCCAGCAGCCAAGGGCTAGCGGCCTACAATGAGCAGTTCTTC
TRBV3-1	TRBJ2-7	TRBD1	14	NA	CASSQIDRVYEQYF	TGTGCCAGCAGCCAGATCGACAGGGTCTACGAGCAGTACTTC
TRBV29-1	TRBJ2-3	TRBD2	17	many	CSVDEPGGSSFTDTQYF	TGCAGCGTTGATGAACCGGGGGGGTCTTCCTTCACAGATACGCAGTATTTT
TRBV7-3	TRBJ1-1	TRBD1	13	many	CASSVTGGSEAFF	TGTGCCAGCAGCGTCACAGGGGGCAGTGAAGCTTTCTTT
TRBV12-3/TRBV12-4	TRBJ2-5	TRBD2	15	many	CASSLVLAGGETQYF	TGTGCCAGCAGTTTAGTTTTAGCGGGGGGAGAGACCCAGTACTTC
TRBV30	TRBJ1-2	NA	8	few	CNADGYTF	TGTAACGCGGATGGCTACACCTTC
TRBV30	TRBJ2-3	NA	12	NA	CAWSDSTDTQYF	TGTGCCTGGAGTGATAGCACAGATACGCAGTATTTT
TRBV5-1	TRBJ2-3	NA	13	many	CASSRDLADTQYF	TGCGCCAGCAGCCGAGACCTGGCAGATACGCAGTATTTT
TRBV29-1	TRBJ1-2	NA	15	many	CSVDLAEHRGYGYTF	TGCAGCGTTGACCTTGCAGAGCACCGTGGCTATGGCTACACCTTC
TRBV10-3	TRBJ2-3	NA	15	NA	CAISDFQGIGDTQYF	TGTGCCATCAGTGATTTCCAGGGAATAGGAGATACGCAGTATTTT
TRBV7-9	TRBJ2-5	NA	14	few	CASSEGTPQETQYF	TGTGCCAGCAGCGAGGGGACTCCCCAAGAGACCCAGTACTTC
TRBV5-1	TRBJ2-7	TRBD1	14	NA	CASRLTGGSYEQYF	TGCGCCAGCAGACTAACAGGGGGCTCCTACGAGCAGTACTTC
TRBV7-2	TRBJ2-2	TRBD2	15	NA	CASSLVAGVTGELFF	TGTGCCAGCAGCTTAGTAGCGGGGGTCACCGGGGAGCTGTTTTTT
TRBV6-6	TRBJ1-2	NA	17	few	CASSYPLRTEENYGYTF	TGTGCCAGCAGTTACCCTCTTAGGACAGAAGAAAACTATGGCTACACCTTC
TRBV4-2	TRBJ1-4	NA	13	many	CASSQDVEEKLFF	TGTGCCAGCAGCCAAGATGTGGAGGAAAAACTGTTTTTT
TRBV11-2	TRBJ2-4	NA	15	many	CASSSPGGVGHIQYF	TGTGCCAGCAGCTCCCCAGGTGGGGTAGGGCACATTCAGTACTTC